This T cell receptor (beta chain) was observed in a study of technical replicates of blood from several donors. The data were produced by immunoSEQ multiplex PCR, yet TCRdb's version contains in-frame clones alone and is incomplete. The sample records about 70,000 clones, roughly 94% being singletons. After removal of 4 bases from V and 4 bases from J, the junction contained 6 bases not matched to a gene. The germline V gene has CDR1 MNHNS and CDR2 SASEGT. The CDR3 covers 14 residues. The gene calls are TRBV6-1 and TRBJ1-2; TRBD1 agrees at 7 bases. The clonotype originates from a human donor in good health. Sequenced input: T cells isolated from PBMCs. The CDR3 spells CASSGDGTVYGYTF. The CDR3 DNA reads TGTGCCAGCAGTGGGGACGGGACAGTCTATGGCTACACCTTC.